The present T cell receptor (beta chain) was sequenced within a study of human CD8 memory T cell subsets. Generation of TCR beta libraries used UMI-labeled 5' RACE. TCRdb reprocessed the 5' RACE reads, keeping one entry per CDR3 protein, no DNA. The sample table includes some 4,100 distinct CDR3 sequences. This CDR3 contains 16 residues. Germline assignment: CDR1 DFQATT and CDR2 SNEGSKA (reference sequence). What was sequenced was CD8+ effector memory T cells (TEM) sorted from PBMCs. Subset described: effector memory CD8 T cells, CCR7- CD45RO+ CD95+. The receptor comes from a human donor in good health. The chain joins TRBV20-1 to TRBJ2-1; without DNA, the TCRdb call of TRBD2 cannot be checked. This CDR3 reads CSARDSEGPSYNEQFF.